This TCR beta chain was profiled in a study of shared clonotypes between healthy human individuals. Across the whole study: Each donor had three CD4 naive, three CD4 memory, two CD8 naive and one CD8 memory plate.

J gave up 8 bases and V 2 bases, and 9 bases lay outside the gene matches. The V gene's germline CDR1 is MGHDK and CDR2 SYGVNS. The CDR3 is made up of 16 amino acids. Profiling relied on immunoSEQ multiplex PCR, and the TCRdb table lists in-frame clones only, not all of them. The table includes some 2,000,000 clones, about 95% detected once. V is TRBV25-1 and J is TRBJ1-4; 9 bases are a match to TRBD1. The receptor was derived from a man aged 18 to 29 in good health. Sequenced material: naive CD4+ T cells sorted from blood. Subset in this sample: CD45RA+ positively selected. The CDR3 spells CASSEKGTGLREKLFF. The CDR3 DNA sequence: TGTGCCAGCAGTGAAAAGGGGACAGGGCTTCGGGAAAAACTGTTTTTT.